The clone carrying this T cell receptor (beta chain) came up many times. This sample was taken from a study of T-cell reconstitution after alpha-beta-depleted transplantation in children. The TCRbeta library was prepared with unique molecular identifiers. TCRdb reprocessed the PCR reads with MiXCR, giving one entry per CDR3 protein. The sample holds 200,000 to 250,000 distinct CDR3 sequences; roughly 9% are singletons and the top ten take about 6%. Trimming took 6 bases from V and 4 from J; bases not matched to a gene: 3. This CDR3 comprises 13 residues. Germline V lookup: CDR1 MNHNY, CDR2 SVGAGI (reference sequence).

The specimen was PBMCs from the stem cell graft donor, collected from the stem cell graft. This chain connects TRBV6-6 to TRBJ2-7; the match to TRBD1 covers 10 bases. This receptor was identified in a human donor who donated a stem cell graft to a child with acute lymphoblastic leukemia. CDR3 sequence: CASRRQGAYEQYF. The CDR3, as DNA: TGTGCCAGCAGAAGACAGGGGGCGTACGAGCAGTACTTC.